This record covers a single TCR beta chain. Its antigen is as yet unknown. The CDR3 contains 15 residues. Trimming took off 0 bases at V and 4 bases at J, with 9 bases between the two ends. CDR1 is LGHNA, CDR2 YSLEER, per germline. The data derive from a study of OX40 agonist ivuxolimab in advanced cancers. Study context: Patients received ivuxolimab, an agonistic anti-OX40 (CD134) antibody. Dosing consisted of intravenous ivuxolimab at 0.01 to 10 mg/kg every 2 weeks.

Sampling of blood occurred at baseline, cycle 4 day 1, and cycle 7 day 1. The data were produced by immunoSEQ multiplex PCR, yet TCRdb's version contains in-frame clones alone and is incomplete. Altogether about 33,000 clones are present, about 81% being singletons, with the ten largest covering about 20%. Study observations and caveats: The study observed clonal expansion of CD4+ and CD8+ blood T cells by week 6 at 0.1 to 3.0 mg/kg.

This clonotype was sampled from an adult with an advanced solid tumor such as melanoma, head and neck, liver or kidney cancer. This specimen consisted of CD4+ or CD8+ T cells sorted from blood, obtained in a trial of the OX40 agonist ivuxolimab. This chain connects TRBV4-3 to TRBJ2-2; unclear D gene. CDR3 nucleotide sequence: TGCGCCAGCAGCCAAGATCCGCAGGTCACCGGGGAGCTGTTTTTT. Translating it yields CASSQDPQVTGELFF.